A selection of T cell receptor beta chains follows, all from one sample in a study of shared clonotypes between healthy human individuals. Repertoires were generated with immunoSEQ multiplex PCR, while TCRdb's copy carries only in-frame clones and drops some. The sample comprises around 2,000,000 clones, 95% of which are singletons, and approximately 0.13% rests with the top ten. The source material was naive CD4+ T cells sorted from blood. The source is a man between 18 and 35 years old in good health. CDR3s include the opening cysteine and the closing phenylalanine or tryptophan. D genes are given only for firm matches. Some rows mark clone size as missing; the rest say once, few, many or name a class of expanded clone.

J gene	clone size	V gene	D gene	CDR3 length	CDR3 protein	CDR3 DNA
TRBJ2-3	-	TRBV5-1	-	11	CASSLESTQYF	TGCGCCAGCAGCCTGGAGAGTACGCAGTATTTT
TRBJ2-7	-	TRBV23-1	-	14	CASSAMSQGSEQYF	TGCGCCAGCAGCGCGATGTCGCAGGGTTCCGAGCAGTACTTC
TRBJ2-7	-	TRBV5-6	TRBD1	11	CASSLAGQGNF	TGTGCCAGCAGCTTGGCGGGACAGGGCAACTTC
TRBJ1-5	-	TRBV30	-	13	CAWSAQSNQPQHF	TGTGCCTGGAGTGCTCAGTCAAATCAGCCCCAGCATTTT
TRBJ1-1	-	TRBV7-9	-	15	CASSLQGTEGTEAFF	TGTGCCAGCAGCTTACAGGGAACTGAAGGCACTGAAGCTTTCTTT
TRBJ2-1	-	TRBV4-3	TRBD2	18	CASSQEDSGSVWYNEQFF	TGCGCCAGCAGCCAAGAGGATAGCGGGAGTGTTTGGTACAATGAGCAGTTCTTC
TRBJ2-1	-	TRBV5-8	-	16	CASSSRGPRGYNEQFF	TGTGCCAGCAGCTCCAGAGGACCTCGGGGCTACAATGAGCAGTTCTTC
TRBJ1-5	-	TRBV7-8	TRBD1	17	CASSLVVRDRGLQPQHF	TGTGCCAGCAGCTTAGTGGTAAGGGACAGGGGGCTTCAGCCCCAGCATTTT
TRBJ1-1	-	TRBV7-2	-	14	CASSLYPDSSEAFF	TGTGCCAGCAGCTTATACCCGGACAGTTCTGAAGCTTTCTTT
TRBJ2-2	-	TRBV25-1	TRBD2	18	CASSESGLGVSNTGELFF	TGTGCCAGCAGTGAATCAGGACTAGGCGTTTCGAACACCGGGGAGCTGTTTTTT
TRBJ2-7	-	TRBV18	TRBD2	15	CASSSGLAGSYEQYF	TGTGCCAGCTCATCGGGACTAGCGGGGTCCTACGAGCAGTACTTC
TRBJ2-3	-	TRBV9	TRBD2	16	CASSQVAGGRSDTQYF	TGTGCCAGCAGCCAAGTAGCGGGAGGGCGGTCGGATACGCAGTATTTT
TRBJ1-5	-	TRBV7-9	-	13	CASSSTEVQPQHF	TGTGCCAGCAGCTCGACAGAGGTTCAGCCCCAGCATTTT
TRBJ2-7	-	TRBV11-2	-	16	CASSFRMTLPDNEQYF	TGTGCCAGCAGCTTTAGAATGACACTCCCGGACAACGAGCAGTACTTC
TRBJ1-1	-	TRBV5-6	-	13	CASSLPGVPEAFF	TGTGCCAGCAGCTTGCCGGGGGTCCCAGAAGCTTTCTTT
TRBJ1-2	-	TRBV5-5	-	14	CASSLDGTNYGYTF	TGTGCCAGCAGCTTGGATGGAACTAACTATGGCTACACCTTC
TRBJ2-7	once	TRBV2	TRBD2	15	CASSQLASNSYEQYF	TGTGCCAGCAGCCAACTAGCGTCAAACTCCTACGAGCAGTACTTC
TRBJ1-4	-	TRBV5-1	-	15	CASSSPEAGREKLFF	TGCGCCAGCAGCTCCCCGGAGGCCGGTAGGGAAAAACTGTTTTTT
TRBJ2-3	-	TRBV9	TRBD2	16	CASSLGTSGNTDTQYF	TGTGCCAGCAGCCTTGGGACTAGCGGAAACACAGATACGCAGTATTTT
TRBJ2-4	-	TRBV11-2	TRBD1	15	CASSLEGTVQNIQYF	TGTGCCAGCAGCTTAGAGGGGACAGTCCAAAACATTCAGTACTTC
TRBJ1-5	-	TRBV5-6	-	15	CASSHVRVSNQPQHF	TGTGCCAGCAGCCACGTCAGGGTAAGCAATCAGCCCCAGCATTTT
TRBJ1-1	-	TRBV5-1	-	15	CASSLVGGVNTEAFF	TGCGCCAGCAGCTTGGTCGGGGGCGTGAACACTGAAGCTTTCTTT
TRBJ1-1	-	TRBV6-1	TRBD1	18	CASSESPLQGAPNTEAFF	TGTGCCAGCAGTGAAAGCCCGTTACAGGGGGCCCCGAACACTGAAGCTTTCTTT
TRBJ2-7	-	TRBV29-1	TRBD2	16	CSVYGTSGRDSYEQYF	TGCAGCGTCTACGGGACTAGCGGGAGGGACTCCTACGAGCAGTACTTC
TRBJ2-1	-	TRBV7-9	TRBD2	16	CASSVHSGGAGGEQFF	TGTGCCAGCAGCGTCCATAGCGGGGGCGCTGGCGGTGAGCAGTTCTTC
TRBJ1-3	-	TRBV19	-	15	CASSSGRHSGNTIYF	TGTGCCAGTAGTTCGGGACGGCACTCTGGAAACACCATATATTTT
TRBJ2-7	few	TRBV11-2	-	13	CASSLDRDYEQYF	TGTGCCAGCAGCTTAGACAGAGACTACGAGCAGTACTTC
TRBJ1-5	-	TRBV6-1	TRBD1	15	CASSEQGASNQPQHF	TGTGCCAGCAGTGAGCAGGGGGCAAGCAATCAGCCCCAGCATTTT
TRBJ2-7	-	TRBV10-2	-	14	CASSESPVFYEQYF	TGCGCCAGCAGTGAGTCCCCGGTCTTCTACGAGCAGTACTTC
TRBJ2-1	once	TRBV19	-	14	CASSRVDGLGEQFF	TGTGCCAGTAGTAGGGTGGACGGCTTGGGTGAGCAGTTCTTC
TRBJ1-5	-	TRBV4-3	-	16	CASSQNSQPSNQPQHF	TGCGCCAGCAGCCAAAACAGTCAGCCTAGCAATCAGCCCCAGCATTTT
TRBJ2-3	-	TRBV10-1	-	13	CASRGGSTDTQYF	TGCGCCAGCAGAGGGGGAAGCACAGATACGCAGTATTTT
TRBJ2-5	-	TRBV7-2	-	17	CASSPPGAIGGKKTQYF	TGTGCCAGCAGCCCGCCCGGGGCTATCGGGGGTAAAAAGACCCAGTACTTC
TRBJ1-1	-	TRBV5-5	-	13	CASSLNRALSAFF	TGTGCCAGCAGCTTGAATAGGGCACTTTCGGCTTTCTTT
TRBJ1-4	-	TRBV10-3	-	16	CAISELERATNEKLFF	TGTGCCATCAGTGAGCTGGAGAGGGCAACTAATGAAAAACTGTTTTTT
TRBJ2-7	-	TRBV6-5	TRBD1	12	CASSLDRVEQYF	TGTGCCAGCAGCCTTGACAGGGTCGAGCAGTACTTC
TRBJ1-3	-	TRBV6-1	-	15	CASREGRLGGNTIYF	TGTGCCAGCAGAGAAGGGAGGTTGGGGGGAAACACCATATATTTT
TRBJ2-3	-	TRBV30	-	15	CAWSVWRGSTDTQYF	TGTGCCTGGAGTGTATGGAGGGGGAGCACAGATACGCAGTATTTT
TRBJ2-3	-	TRBV7-2	-	16	CASSLGPAEGQDTQYF	TGTGCCAGCAGCTTAGGTCCAGCGGAGGGACAAGATACGCAGTATTTT
TRBJ2-1	-	TRBV25-1	TRBD2	15	CASRVAGSAYNEQFF	TGTGCCAGCAGAGTAGCGGGGAGTGCCTACAATGAGCAGTTCTTC
TRBJ2-3	-	TRBV5-1	-	15	CASSFTDLSTDTQYF	TGCGCCAGCAGCTTTACGGATTTAAGCACAGATACGCAGTATTTT
TRBJ1-4	-	TRBV6-5	-	13	CASRTAINEKLFF	TGTGCCAGCCGGACAGCTATTAATGAAAAACTGTTTTTT
TRBJ1-1	-	TRBV27	-	13	CASSLSLGGLAFF	TGTGCCAGCAGTTTATCGTTGGGGGGTCTAGCTTTCTTT
TRBJ1-2	-	TRBV6-5	TRBD1	13	CASSHGQGYGYTF	TGTGCCAGCAGCCACGGACAGGGCTATGGCTACACCTTC
TRBJ1-1	-	TRBV6-1	-	14	CASSEKVWGTEAFF	TGTGCCAGCAGTGAGAAGGTTTGGGGGACTGAAGCTTTCTTT
TRBJ2-7	-	TRBV19	TRBD2	15	CASSRILAGGSEQYF	TGTGCCAGTAGTCGAATACTAGCGGGAGGATCCGAGCAGTACTTC
TRBJ2-3	-	TRBV7-2	-	15	CASSRDLAFGDTQYF	TGTGCCAGCAGCCGGGACCTAGCATTTGGAGATACGCAGTATTTT
TRBJ2-2	-	TRBV18	TRBD1	19	CASSRSRQGAPTNTGELFF	TGTGCCAGCTCTCGATCTCGTCAGGGGGCCCCTACGAACACCGGGGAGCTGTTTTTT
TRBJ1-2	-	TRBV6-5	-	14	CASSRGLGEYGYTF	TGTGCCAGCAGTCGCGGACTGGGAGAGTATGGCTACACCTTC
TRBJ2-1	-	TRBV6-5	-	15	CASSYSTGLHNEQFF	TGTGCCAGCAGTTACTCTACGGGACTTCACAATGAGCAGTTCTTC
TRBJ1-2	-	TRBV27	-	11	CASRTLGGYTF	TGTGCCAGCAGAACACTGGGGGGCTACACCTTC
TRBJ1-2	-	TRBV27	TRBD1	13	CASSSQGQGGYTF	TGTGCCAGCAGTTCTCAGGGACAGGGGGGCTACACCTTC
TRBJ1-1	-	TRBV9	TRBD1	14	CASVPAGTATEAFF	TGTGCCAGCGTTCCAGCCGGGACAGCCACTGAAGCTTTCTTT